This T cell receptor beta chain was sequenced during a study of blood T cell repertoires in COVID-19. Study-level background: Samples came from the United States, Italy and Spain, spanning acute and convalescent COVID-19. T cells, B-cell-depleted T cells, or PBMCs provided the cDNA or gDNA that served as material.

Germline CDR1 SGHRS, CDR2 YFSETQ. The CDR3 totals 12 residues. V dropped 1 base and J dropped 6 bases, with 8 bases sitting between them. Seattle patient enrollment occurred during active infection, with longitudinal follow-up thereafter. This clone occurred a few times. In the authors' workflow: Amplification of reference gene primers provided the estimated nucleated cell counts. Only in-frame clones appear in the TCRdb table, and some are missing; sequencing was by immunoSEQ multiplex PCR. The V and J calls and clone size come from that table; D and trimming were worked out from the DNA. The data contain about 420,000 clones, over 85% of them seen just once; the ten biggest clones take up 0.65% to 1%.

The sequence derives from a man aged 18 to 30 with COVID-19, enrolled during active disease. This chain connects TRBV5-1 to TRBJ2-7; weak D call: TRBD2 (5 bases). Sequencing was performed on peripheral blood. The CDR3 sequence is CASSLSRGEQYF. CDR3 bases: TGCGCCAGCAGCTTGTCTCGGGGCGAGCAGTACTTC.